The 14 T cell receptor beta chains below were found in one sample sequenced in a study of T cell changes during pregnancy in multiple sclerosis (dated by TCRdb to between 2018 and 2020). Library preparation was by the immunoSEQ multiplex PCR assay. The table comes from immuneACCESS by way of TCRdb, which keeps in-frame sequences with V and J called. Part of the clones is missing from these tables; in studies checked, under half for an unresolved V gene and the rest for unknown reasons. The sample profile shows approximately 23,000 clones; roughly nine tenths of them were found once. 0.5% to 0.7% of the sample rests with the top ten. Material: CD4+ T cells from peripheral blood mononuclear cells, obtained after pregnancy. The receptors here all came from a female donor in good health, enrolled as a control in a pregnancy study.

CDR3 DNA sequence: TGTGCCAGCTCAGGTGAGGGTGCTGAAGCTTTCTTT. It encodes CASSGEGAEAFF. The chain has TRBV18 and TRBJ1-1, with D unclear. V lost 5 bases to trimming and J lost 6 bases, with 10 bases between them. This CDR3 contains 12 residues. From germline, CDR1 is KGHSH and CDR2 LQKENI.

The V and J genes are TRBV6-1 and TRBJ2-3, with TRBD1 as a possible D gene (5 bases). V shed 6 bases and J shed 6 bases, with 16 bases lying between them. The CDR3 is 14 amino acids. The germline V gene encodes CDR1 MNHNS and CDR2 SASEGT. This chain's CDR3 is CASSRTRSVDTQYF. The CDR3 nucleotides are TGTGCCAGCAGCCGGACACGCAGCGTGGATACGCAGTATTTT.

The chain has TRBV7-6 and TRBJ2-3; 9 bases fit TRBD2. The CDR3 runs to 17 residues. Germline CDR1 reads SGHVS; CDR2 reads FNYEAQ. V was pared by 1 base and J by 4 bases, with 9 bases of the junction left unmatched. CDR3 nucleotide sequence: TGTGCCAGCAGCTTAGGTGGTAGCGGGAGCGGTTCAGATACGCAGTATTTT. Translation gives CASSLGGSGSGSDTQYF.

The CDR3 DNA reads TGTGCCAGCAGGGACAGGGTGTTAACAGATACGCAGTATTTT. Encoded protein: CASRDRVLTDTQYF. V is TRBV2 and J is TRBJ2-3; 8 positions agree with TRBD1. With 6 bases clipped from V and 3 bases from J, the junction kept 5 bases outside the gene matches. The V gene's germline CDR1 is SNHLY and CDR2 FYNNEI. CDR3 length: 14 residues. Filled out from reference TRBV2 and TRBJ2-3, the complete variable domain reads EPEVTQTPSHQVTQMGQEVILRCVPISNHLYFYWYRQILGQKVEFLVSFYNNEISEKSEIFDDQFSVERPDGSNFTLKIRSTKLEDSAMYFCASRDRVLTDTQYFGPGTRLTVL.

This clone has only one observation. This chain uses TRBV25-1 with TRBJ2-2; tentative D call: TRBD1 (6 bases). This CDR3 contains 16 residues. CDR1 MGHDK and CDR2 SYGVNS come from the germline V gene. The V end was cut by 1 base, the J end by 7 bases, with 16 bases between. The CDR3 sequence is CASSEWGGGSLGELFF. The CDR3 DNA is TGTGCCAGCAGTGAATGGGGTGGGGGCTCGCTCGGGGAGCTGTTTTTT. The full variable domain, in which reference TRBV25-1 and TRBJ2-2 provide the parts outside the CDR3, is EADIYQTPRYLVIGTGKKITLECSQTMGHDKMYWYQQDPGMELHLIHYSYGVNSTEKGDLSSESTVSRIRTEHFPLTLESARPSHTSQYLCASSEWGGGSLGELFFGEGSRLTVL.

This chain links TRBV10-1 with TRBJ1-5; D uncertain. Germline V gives CDR1 WNHNN, CDR2 SYGVQD (reference sequence). The length of the CDR3 is 14 residues. V lost 4 bases and J 3 bases, leaving 10 bases between the germline ends. In nucleotides, the CDR3 is TGCGCCAGCAGTGGAACCCGAGCCAATCAGCCCCAGCATTTT. As protein: CASSGTRANQPQHF.

The chain uses TRBV4-1 and TRBJ2-2; 7 bases are a match to TRBD1. Germline CDR1 is MGHRA and CDR2 is YSYEKL. The CDR3 sequence is 15 residues long. J gave up 5 bases and V 7 bases, and 10 bases lay outside the gene matches. The CDR3 region is CASKMPGTVTGELFF. DNA for the CDR3: TGCGCCAGCAAAATGCCCGGGACAGTGACCGGGGAGCTGTTTTTT.

The chain uses TRBV29-1 and TRBJ2-7; the D is unclear. V lost 5 bases and J lost 0, with 14 bases in between. The germline gives CDR1 SQVTM, CDR2 ANQGSEA. There are 14 residues in the CDR3. For the CDR3, the DNA is TGCAGCGTTACTTCTCATGGCGGCTCCTACGAGCAGTACTTC. Encoded protein: CSVTSHGGSYEQYF.

The chain carries TRBV18 and TRBJ1-1; the D is unclear. The ends were cut back, 6 bases at V and 0 bases at J, with 14 bases in the middle. Germline V gives CDR1 KGHSH, CDR2 LQKENI. This CDR3 region has 15 residues. This chain's CDR3 is CASSLTTQLNTEAFF. CDR3 nucleotides: TGTGCCAGCTCGCTGACAACCCAGTTGAACACTGAAGCTTTCTTT.

The rearrangement uses TRBV25-1 and TRBJ2-1; 8 bases match TRBD2. CDR1 MGHDK and CDR2 SYGVNS come from the germline V gene. The trim removed 5 bases at V and 8 bases at J, leaving 11 bases unmatched. CDR3 size: 15 residues. The CDR3 protein is CASSSTSARTDEQFF. CDR3 in DNA: TGTGCCAGCAGTTCGACTAGCGCCAGAACCGATGAGCAGTTCTTC. The entire variable domain, with the rest obtained from reference TRBV25-1 and TRBJ2-1, is as follows: EADIYQTPRYLVIGTGKKITLECSQTMGHDKMYWYQQDPGMELHLIHYSYGVNSTEKGDLSSESTVSRIRTEHFPLTLESARPSHTSQYLCASSSTSARTDEQFFGPGTRLTVL.

This chain uses TRBV18 with TRBJ1-5; D uncertain. Germline values: CDR1 KGHSH, CDR2 LQKENI. The CDR3 has 12 amino acids. The V gene lost 3 bases and the J gene lost 11 bases, with 11 bases spanning the gap. CDR3 sequence (DNA): TGTGCCAGCTCACCCCCCGGCGAGGCCCAGCATTTT. Its protein product is CASSPPGEAQHF.

This clone was seen once. A read error may account for a junction end that differs from germline. The V gene is TRBV19, the J gene TRBJ1-2; tentative D call: TRBD1 (6 bases). This CDR3 comprises 13 residues. The V gene's germline CDR1 is LNHDA and CDR2 SQIVND (reference sequence). The CDR3 DNA is TGTGCCAGTAGTATGGCCGCATGGGGACACCTGGATTTC. It translates to CASSMAAWGHLDF.

This clone has a single count. The chain carries TRBV28 and TRBJ2-5; 8 bases line up with TRBD2. The germline CDR1 and CDR2 sequences are MDHEN and SYDVKM. Trimming removed 8 bases from V and 0 bases from J; junction bases left unmatched: 5. The CDR3 loop spans 14 amino acids. The CDR3 coding sequence is TGTGCCAGCGGGCCACTAGCGGACCAAGAGACCCAGTACTTC. Encoded protein: CASGPLADQETQYF.

This sequence joins TRBV7-2 and TRBJ2-7, with a possible D match to TRBD2 (5 bases). This CDR3 has 16 amino acids. Trimming cost V 5 bases and J 2 bases, with 19 bases left between them. Germline V lookup: CDR1 SGHTA, CDR2 FQGNSA. The DNA for the CDR3 is TGTGCCAGCAGCCGATACTCTAGCCGACAAACCTACGAGCAGTACTTC. Its protein is CASSRYSSRQTYEQYF.